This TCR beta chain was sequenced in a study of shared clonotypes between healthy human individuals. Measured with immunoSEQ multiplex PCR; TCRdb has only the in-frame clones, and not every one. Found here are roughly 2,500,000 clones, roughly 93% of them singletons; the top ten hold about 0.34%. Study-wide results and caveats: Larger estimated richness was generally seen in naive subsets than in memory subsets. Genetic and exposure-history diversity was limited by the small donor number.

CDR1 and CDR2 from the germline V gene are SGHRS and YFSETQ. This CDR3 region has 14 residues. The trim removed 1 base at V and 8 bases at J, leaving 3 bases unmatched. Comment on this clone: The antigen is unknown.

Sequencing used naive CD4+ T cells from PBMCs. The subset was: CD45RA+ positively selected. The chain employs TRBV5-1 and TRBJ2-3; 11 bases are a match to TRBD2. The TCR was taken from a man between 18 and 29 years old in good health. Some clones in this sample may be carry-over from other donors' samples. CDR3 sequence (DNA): TGCGCCAGCAGCTTGACTAGCGGGAGTGCTACGCAGTATTTT. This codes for CASSLTSGSATQYF. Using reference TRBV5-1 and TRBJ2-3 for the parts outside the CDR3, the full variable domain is KAGVTQTPRYLIKTRGQQVTLSCSPISGHRSVSWYQQTPGQGLQFLFEYFSETQRNKGNFPGRFSGRQFSNSRSEMNVSTLELGDSALYLCASSLTSGSATQYFGPGTRLTVL.